This T cell receptor (beta chain) comes out of a study of beta chain features in type 1 diabetes. Study-wide findings and caveats: PCR might show a preference for shorter templates, equally across patients and controls.

Isolated RNA was reverse transcribed in full, so expressed TCRB transcripts were sequenced. Clones were read by immunoSEQ multiplex PCR, and TCRdb kept only the in-frame ones, dropping some. The sample has hundreds of thousands of clones, around a sixth seen once. Central memory, naive, regulatory and stem cell-like memory CD4+ cells were sorted by CD45RO/CCR7/CD25/CD127/CD95/CD27. To note about this clone: The antigen is undetermined.

The CDR3 extends over 14 amino acids. CDR1 and CDR2 (germline): SGHTA, FQGTGA. V lost 5 bases to trimming and J lost 1 base, with 10 bases between them. The source of this sequence is a woman aged 18-30 years in good health. The sample comprised naive CD4+ T cells from blood. The rearrangement joins TRBV7-3 to TRBJ2-3, with D perhaps matching TRBD2 (6 bases). CDR3 region: CASSRLGGTDTQYF. CDR3 DNA sequence: TGTGCCAGCAGCAGACTAGGGGGCACAGATACGCAGTATTTT.